The present TCR beta chain was sequenced within a study of graft-versus-host responses after intestinal transplantation. Study in general: Multivisceral, liver-intestinal, or isolated intestinal grafts went to recipients. All of the recipients had induction that used anti-thymocyte globulin, then tacrolimus and steroids for around 3 years. Study results and caveats: Early declines in HvG clones that occurred post-transplant were associated with peak circulating GvH clone levels. The authors found GvH clones in recipient marrow, some appearing first in ileum or blood.

Both intraepithelial and lamina propria lymphocytes were released by processing graft tissue. V lost 6 bases and J lost 6; bases outside the gene matches: 11. The CDR3 has 15 amino acids. Germline V gives CDR1 MDHEN, CDR2 SYDVKM. This clone was observed a few times. Antigen unknown. The repertoire was sequenced with immunoSEQ multiplex PCR; TCRdb's copy has only in-frame clones and lacks some. The table includes some 40,000 clones, 87% detected once. The material sequenced was ileum tissue, taken around 190 days after intestinal transplant. The genes are TRBV28 and TRBJ2-7; 10 bases map to TRBD1. This receptor was obtained from a human patient who received an intestinal transplant, so some T cells may come from the graft donor. The CDR3 DNA is TGTGCCAGCAGGTACTTCGGGACAGGGGACGGCGAGCAGTACTTC. This gives the protein CASRYFGTGDGEQYF.